This is a list of T cell receptor beta chains from one sample in a study of cytomegalovirus exposure and HLA in healthy donors. Some clones are missing from TCRdb's copy, which holds only in-frame ones; the method was immunoSEQ multiplex PCR. The sample lists around 100,000 clones, around 80% occurring once. The sequenced sample consisted of PBMCs. These receptors were obtained from a female donor in good health and CMV-seropositive. The CDR3 runs from the conserved cysteine through the conserved F or W. Fields, in order: J gene, clone size, V gene, D gene, CDR3 DNA, CDR3 protein. A D gene is named only where the DNA matches it firmly. Clone size is given for some rows only: seen once, a few or many times, or a class if the clone is expanded.

j_call: TRBJ1-1; clone_size: few; v_call: TRBV7-2; d_call: .; cdr3_nt: TGTGCCAGCAGCTTATTACGTAGGAACACTGAAGCTTTCTTT; cdr3_aa: CASSLLRRNTEAFF
j_call: TRBJ2-1; clone_size: once; v_call: TRBV6-5; d_call: .; cdr3_nt: TGTGCCAGCAGTTTAGGGGTGGGTGAGCAGTTCTTC; cdr3_aa: CASSLGVGEQFF
j_call: TRBJ2-5; clone_size: .; v_call: TRBV4-1; d_call: TRBD2; cdr3_nt: TGCGCCAGCAGCCTACGGGGACTAGCCCCGGAGACCCAGTACTTC; cdr3_aa: CASSLRGLAPETQYF
j_call: TRBJ2-1; clone_size: .; v_call: TRBV2; d_call: TRBD2; cdr3_nt: TGTGCCAGCAGTGAACAGCGGGGGCCGGACAATGAGCAGTTCTTC; cdr3_aa: CASSEQRGPDNEQFF
j_call: TRBJ2-4; clone_size: .; v_call: TRBV5-1; d_call: TRBD1; cdr3_nt: TGCGCCAGCAGCCCTACGATACCGGCGACAGGGGCATCAAACATTCAGTACTTC; cdr3_aa: CASSPTIPATGASNIQYF
j_call: TRBJ1-2; clone_size: .; v_call: TRBV6-5; d_call: .; cdr3_nt: TGTGCCAGCAGTGCTACAGGGCAGAGTGGCTACACCTTC; cdr3_aa: CASSATGQSGYTF
j_call: TRBJ2-3; clone_size: .; v_call: TRBV7-2; d_call: TRBD2; cdr3_nt: TGTGCCAGCAGCATTAGCGGGAGGGCCCCAGATACGCAGTATTTT; cdr3_aa: CASSISGRAPDTQYF
j_call: TRBJ2-7; clone_size: .; v_call: TRBV18; d_call: TRBD1; cdr3_nt: TGTGCCAGCTCACCAGGGTCAGGGGGAATTAGCTACGAGCAGTACTTC; cdr3_aa: CASSPGSGGISYEQYF
j_call: TRBJ2-1; clone_size: .; v_call: TRBV6-1; d_call: TRBD1; cdr3_nt: TGTGCCAGCACCAGGGACAGGGTCTACAATGAGCAGTTCTTC; cdr3_aa: CASTRDRVYNEQFF
j_call: TRBJ2-3; clone_size: .; v_call: TRBV7-2; d_call: TRBD2; cdr3_nt: TGTGCCAGCAACCAGGGAGGGGTGAGGAGCACAGATACGCAGTATTTT; cdr3_aa: CASNQGGVRSTDTQYF
j_call: TRBJ2-3; clone_size: .; v_call: TRBV7-9; d_call: TRBD2; cdr3_nt: TGTTCCAGCAGCTCCCCACTAGCGGGGATCACAGATACGCAGTATTTT; cdr3_aa: CSSSSPLAGITDTQYF
j_call: TRBJ2-3; clone_size: .; v_call: TRBV7-2; d_call: TRBD2; cdr3_nt: TGTGCCAGCAGCTTAGAGGCTAGCGGAACAGATACGCAGTATTTT; cdr3_aa: CASSLEASGTDTQYF
j_call: TRBJ2-7; clone_size: .; v_call: TRBV7-2; d_call: TRBD1; cdr3_nt: TGTGCCAGCAGCCCCACCCGACAGGGGCCCTACGAGCAGTACTTC; cdr3_aa: CASSPTRQGPYEQYF
j_call: TRBJ2-2; clone_size: .; v_call: TRBV6-5; d_call: .; cdr3_nt: TGTGCCAGCCGGGGGTCCGGGGAGCTGTTTTTT; cdr3_aa: CASRGSGELFF
j_call: TRBJ2-2; clone_size: .; v_call: TRBV4-2; d_call: TRBD2; cdr3_nt: TGTGCCAGCAGCCAAATAGCGGGAGGGCTCGCCGGGGAGCTGTTTTTT; cdr3_aa: CASSQIAGGLAGELFF
j_call: TRBJ1-1; clone_size: .; v_call: TRBV29-1; d_call: TRBD1; cdr3_nt: TGCAGCGTTATGACAGGGGGCCGGGGCACTGAAGCTTTCTTT; cdr3_aa: CSVMTGGRGTEAFF
j_call: TRBJ2-1; clone_size: once; v_call: TRBV29-1; d_call: .; cdr3_nt: TGCAGCGTTGAATCAGGGGTTTTCGGGCAGTTCTTC; cdr3_aa: CSVESGVFGQFF
j_call: TRBJ2-5; clone_size: .; v_call: TRBV4-1; d_call: TRBD2; cdr3_nt: TGCGCCAGCAGCCAAGATGTGGCGGGAGTACGAGAGACCCAGTACTTC; cdr3_aa: CASSQDVAGVRETQYF
j_call: TRBJ2-1; clone_size: once; v_call: TRBV6-1; d_call: .; cdr3_nt: TGTGCCAGCAGCCCCAAGCGGGAGCAGTTCTTC; cdr3_aa: CASSPKREQFF
j_call: TRBJ1-2; clone_size: .; v_call: TRBV6-1; d_call: .; cdr3_nt: TGTGCCAGCAGTATGCCAGTCTATGGCTACACCTTC; cdr3_aa: CASSMPVYGYTF
j_call: TRBJ2-5; clone_size: .; v_call: TRBV7-7; d_call: TRBD2; cdr3_nt: TGTGCCAGCAGCTTAGCGAAACTAGCGGGGGGTGCTGAGACCCAGTACTTC; cdr3_aa: CASSLAKLAGGAETQYF
j_call: TRBJ1-1; clone_size: .; v_call: TRBV30; d_call: .; cdr3_nt: TGTGCCTGGAGGGTATTGGGGAGGAACACTGAAGCTTTCTTT; cdr3_aa: CAWRVLGRNTEAFF
j_call: TRBJ1-1; clone_size: .; v_call: TRBV4-3; d_call: .; cdr3_nt: TGCGCCAGCAGCCTAAACCGGGGGATGGGAGCTTTCTTT; cdr3_aa: CASSLNRGMGAFF
j_call: TRBJ1-5; clone_size: .; v_call: TRBV5-8; d_call: TRBD1; cdr3_nt: TGTGCCAGCAGCCCGGGACAGCTACTAGCAAATCAGCCCCAGCATTTT; cdr3_aa: CASSPGQLLANQPQHF
j_call: TRBJ2-7; clone_size: .; v_call: TRBV7-2; d_call: .; cdr3_nt: TGTGCCAGCAGCTTAAAGAGAGTACGCGAGCAGTACTTC; cdr3_aa: CASSLKRVREQYF
j_call: TRBJ2-7; clone_size: .; v_call: TRBV2; d_call: .; cdr3_nt: TGTGCCAGAGGATCCCGGGGAAACGAGCAGTACTTC; cdr3_aa: CARGSRGNEQYF
j_call: TRBJ2-7; clone_size: .; v_call: TRBV18; d_call: TRBD1; cdr3_nt: TGTGCCAGCTCGCCCCGGGACAGCTACGAGCAGTACTTC; cdr3_aa: CASSPRDSYEQYF
j_call: TRBJ2-2; clone_size: .; v_call: TRBV5-1; d_call: .; cdr3_nt: TGCGCCAGCAGCTTGAACGGGAACACCGGGGAGCTGTTTTTT; cdr3_aa: CASSLNGNTGELFF
j_call: TRBJ1-1; clone_size: .; v_call: TRBV5-1; d_call: .; cdr3_nt: TGCGCCAGCAGTGATTCGACACCTGAAACTTTCTTT; cdr3_aa: CASSDSTPETFF
j_call: TRBJ2-1; clone_size: once; v_call: TRBV5-1; d_call: TRBD1; cdr3_nt: TGCGCCAGCAACGGACAGGGACAGGCTTACAATGAGCAGTTCTTC; cdr3_aa: CASNGQGQAYNEQFF
j_call: TRBJ1-5; clone_size: .; v_call: TRBV2; d_call: TRBD1; cdr3_nt: TGTGCCAGCAGTGAGGACAGGGGCGTACTCGGTCAGCCCCAGCATTTT; cdr3_aa: CASSEDRGVLGQPQHF
j_call: TRBJ1-1; clone_size: .; v_call: TRBV5-1; d_call: .; cdr3_nt: TGCGCCAGCAGCTTGGAGCCCAACACTGAAGCTTTCTTT; cdr3_aa: CASSLEPNTEAFF
j_call: TRBJ1-6; clone_size: few; v_call: TRBV15; d_call: .; cdr3_nt: TGTGCCACCAGCAGAGGCCTAAAATCACCCCTCCACTTT; cdr3_aa: CATSRGLKSPLHF
j_call: TRBJ2-5; clone_size: .; v_call: TRBV5-4; d_call: TRBD1; cdr3_nt: TGTGCCAGCAGCTACACACAGGGGGCGGGAGAGACCCAGTACTTC; cdr3_aa: CASSYTQGAGETQYF
j_call: TRBJ2-5; clone_size: .; v_call: TRBV23-1; d_call: .; cdr3_nt: TGCGCCAGCAGTCAATCGATGCCGGGAACGGAGACCCAGTACTTC; cdr3_aa: CASSQSMPGTETQYF
j_call: TRBJ2-7; clone_size: once; v_call: TRBV6-6; d_call: .; cdr3_nt: TGTGCCAGCAGTTACTCGGGAGTAGAGGTAAACGAGCAGTACTTC; cdr3_aa: CASSYSGVEVNEQYF
j_call: TRBJ1-1; clone_size: .; v_call: TRBV27; d_call: TRBD1; cdr3_nt: TGTGCCAGCAGTTTGGGGGTACAGGGGACTGAAGCTTTCTTT; cdr3_aa: CASSLGVQGTEAFF
j_call: TRBJ1-1; clone_size: .; v_call: TRBV6-5; d_call: TRBD1; cdr3_nt: TGTGCCAGCAGGCCCGGGACAGCCACTGAAGCTTTCTTT; cdr3_aa: CASRPGTATEAFF
j_call: TRBJ1-2; clone_size: .; v_call: TRBV7-9; d_call: .; cdr3_nt: TGTGCCATCGAGGGGGGAGGGTATGGCTACACCTTC; cdr3_aa: CAIEGGGYGYTF
j_call: TRBJ2-2; clone_size: .; v_call: TRBV7-2; d_call: TRBD2; cdr3_nt: TGTGCCAGCAGCTTATGGGGCATGGAGGGGAGGGCCGGGGAGCTGTTTTTT; cdr3_aa: CASSLWGMEGRAGELFF
j_call: TRBJ1-2; clone_size: .; v_call: TRBV4-1; d_call: .; cdr3_nt: TGCGCCAGCAGCCAAAGCATACAGTTTGGCTACACCTTC; cdr3_aa: CASSQSIQFGYTF
j_call: TRBJ1-5; clone_size: .; v_call: TRBV6-6; d_call: .; cdr3_nt: TGTGCCAGCAGTTACGGGGAGAGCAATCAGCCCCAGCATTTT; cdr3_aa: CASSYGESNQPQHF
j_call: TRBJ2-1; clone_size: few; v_call: TRBV2; d_call: .; cdr3_nt: TGTGCCAGAAACCTCAAGGACTTCGAGGGGGGGGAGCAGTTCTTC; cdr3_aa: CARNLKDFEGGEQFF
j_call: TRBJ2-4; clone_size: .; v_call: TRBV4-2; d_call: .; cdr3_nt: TGTGCCAGCAGCCAACGCGCGAGGGAGGCCAAAAACATTCAGTACTTC; cdr3_aa: CASSQRAREAKNIQYF
j_call: TRBJ2-5; clone_size: .; v_call: TRBV6-5; d_call: .; cdr3_nt: TGTGCCAGCAGGAGCTACCAAGAGACCCAGTACTTC; cdr3_aa: CASRSYQETQYF
j_call: TRBJ2-1; clone_size: .; v_call: TRBV4-1; d_call: TRBD2; cdr3_nt: TGCGCCAGCAGCCCGACGACTAGCGGTTACAATGAGCAGTTCTTC; cdr3_aa: CASSPTTSGYNEQFF
j_call: TRBJ1-1; clone_size: few; v_call: TRBV4-1; d_call: .; cdr3_nt: TGCGCCAGCAGCCAAGGACTCGTGAACACTGAAGCTTTCTTT; cdr3_aa: CASSQGLVNTEAFF
j_call: TRBJ2-3; clone_size: .; v_call: TRBV7-2; d_call: TRBD2; cdr3_nt: TGTGCCAGCACTCGACTAGCGGGGGCCGCCACAGATACGCAGTATTTT; cdr3_aa: CASTRLAGAATDTQYF
j_call: TRBJ2-2; clone_size: .; v_call: TRBV19; d_call: TRBD1; cdr3_nt: TGTGCCAGTAGTCCAACCGGGACAGGGGGTTTTGGGGAGCTGTTTTTT; cdr3_aa: CASSPTGTGGFGELFF
j_call: TRBJ2-3; clone_size: once; v_call: TRBV30; d_call: .; cdr3_nt: TGTGCCTGGAGTGAGACAGTTGCAGATACGCAGTATTTT; cdr3_aa: CAWSETVADTQYF
j_call: TRBJ2-5; clone_size: .; v_call: TRBV9; d_call: TRBD2; cdr3_nt: TGTGCCAGCAGCGTCGGGACTAGCGGGGGGGCGGGAGAGACCCAGTACTTC; cdr3_aa: CASSVGTSGGAGETQYF
j_call: TRBJ2-7; clone_size: .; v_call: TRBV9; d_call: TRBD2; cdr3_nt: TGTGCCAGCAGCGTCGGAGCGGGAGAATCCTACGAGCAGTACTTC; cdr3_aa: CASSVGAGESYEQYF
j_call: TRBJ1-3; clone_size: .; v_call: TRBV19; d_call: .; cdr3_nt: TGTGCCAGTAGTCTCCGGGGAGGGACCTCTGGAAACACCATATATTTT; cdr3_aa: CASSLRGGTSGNTIYF
j_call: TRBJ2-7; clone_size: .; v_call: TRBV5-1; d_call: TRBD1; cdr3_nt: TGCGCCAGCACTTGGGGGGACAGGGATCTCGACGAGCAGTACTTC; cdr3_aa: CASTWGDRDLDEQYF
j_call: TRBJ2-7; clone_size: .; v_call: TRBV5-1; d_call: .; cdr3_nt: TGCGCCAGCAGCCCCGGGACATCATCCTACGAGCAGTACTTC; cdr3_aa: CASSPGTSSYEQYF